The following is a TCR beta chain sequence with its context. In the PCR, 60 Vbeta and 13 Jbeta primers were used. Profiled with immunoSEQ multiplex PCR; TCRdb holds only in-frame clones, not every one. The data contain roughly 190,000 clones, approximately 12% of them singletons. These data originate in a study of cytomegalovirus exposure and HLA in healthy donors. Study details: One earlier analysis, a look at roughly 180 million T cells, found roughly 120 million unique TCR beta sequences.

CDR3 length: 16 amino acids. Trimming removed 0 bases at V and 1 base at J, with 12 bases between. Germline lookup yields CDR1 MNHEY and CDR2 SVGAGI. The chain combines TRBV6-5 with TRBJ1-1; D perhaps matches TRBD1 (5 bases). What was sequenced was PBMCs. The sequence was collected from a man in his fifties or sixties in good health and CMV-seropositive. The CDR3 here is CASSYSRQSKNTEAFF. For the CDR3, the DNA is TGTGCCAGCAGTTACTCGAGACAGAGTAAGAACACTGAAGCTTTCTTT.